Listed below are T cell receptor beta chains from one sample, sequenced in a study of glioma-infiltrating T cells after dendritic cell vaccination. Generated by immunoSEQ multiplex PCR, the TCRdb table keeps only in-frame clones and is missing some. The sample lists about 82,000 clones, approximately 90% seen once, with approximately 3.2% in the top ten. Here the sequenced sample was blood, taken before dendritic cell vaccination. These receptors were taken from a human donor with glioblastoma. CDR3s include the opening cysteine and the closing phenylalanine or tryptophan. A D gene is named only where the DNA matches it firmly. Clone size is given for some rows only: seen once, a few or many times, or a class if the clone is expanded.

j_call	d_call	v_call	cdr3_length	clone_size	cdr3_nt	cdr3_aa
TRBJ1-5	.	TRBV2	13	.	TGTGCCAGCAGTGACGAGAGCAATCAGCCCCAGCATTTT	CASSDESNQPQHF
TRBJ2-2	TRBD1	TRBV5-4	16	once	TGTGCCAGCAGCCCACCGGGACAGGGGGCGGACGGGGAGCTGTTTTTT	CASSPPGQGADGELFF
TRBJ1-2	TRBD1	TRBV25-1	16	.	TGTGCCAGCAGTGACCAACGGACAGGGGACATCTATGGCTACACCTTC	CASSDQRTGDIYGYTF
TRBJ2-5	.	TRBV9	15	.	TGTGCCAGCAGCCACATTGGGGACAAGCAAGAGACCCAGTACTTC	CASSHIGDKQETQYF
TRBJ2-2	.	TRBV5-6	12	once	TGTGCCAGCAGCCTACCCTCCGGGGAGCTGTTTTTT	CASSLPSGELFF
TRBJ2-7	TRBD1	TRBV5-4	14	.	TGTGCCAGCAGCTCGGAGACAGGGGGCTACGAGCAGTACTTC	CASSSETGGYEQYF
TRBJ2-7	.	TRBV2	12	.	TGTGCCAGCAGCGGGGATCCCTACGAGCAGTACTTC	CASSGDPYEQYF
TRBJ2-7	.	TRBV6-6	13	.	TGTGCCAGCAGTTTACTCAGGGATGGAGAGCAGTACTTC	CASSLLRDGEQYF
TRBJ1-5	TRBD1	TRBV5-5	14	.	TGTGCCAGCAGCTTCAGGACAGGAGATCAGCCCCAGCATTTT	CASSFRTGDQPQHF
TRBJ2-5	TRBD2	TRBV9	16	few	TGTGCCAGCAGCCCGAGGGAGGGCCCGAGGAGAGAGACCCAGTACTTC	CASSPREGPRRETQYF
TRBJ1-1	.	TRBV2	13	.	TGTGCCAGCAGTGAAGCGAGGGCAGGACCAGCTTTCTTT	CASSEARAGPAFF
TRBJ2-5	.	TRBV5-1	14	.	TGCGCCAGCAGCACCCGGGACTACCAAGAGACCCAGTACTTC	CASSTRDYQETQYF
TRBJ1-4	.	TRBV9	15	.	TGTGCCAGCAGCCCCCGAGAAGCAGGGGTTGAAAAACTGTTTTTT	CASSPREAGVEKLFF
TRBJ1-1	.	TRBV19	14	once	TGTGCCAGTGCGAGGGGGGGGTCGGCAACTGAAGCTTTCTTT	CASARGGSATEAFF
TRBJ2-3	.	TRBV7-7	13	.	TGTGCTAGCAGCTTAGTCGATCGGGATACGCAGTATTTT	CASSLVDRDTQYF
TRBJ1-5	.	TRBV6-1	14	.	TGTGCCTGCTCCCAAGAAGCGAACAATCAGCCCCAGCATTTT	CACSQEANNQPQHF
TRBJ1-5	.	TRBV30	13	.	TGTGCCTGGAATCGACAGTACAATCAGCCCCAGCATTTT	CAWNRQYNQPQHF
TRBJ1-1	TRBD1	TRBV4-1	16	once	TGCGCCAGCAGCCAAGGACAGGGGGCTTTGAACACTGAAGCTTTCTTT	CASSQGQGALNTEAFF
TRBJ1-5	.	TRBV6-6	14	.	TGTGCCAGCAGAACCCCCACAGGAAATCAGCCCCAGCATTTT	CASRTPTGNQPQHF
TRBJ1-2	TRBD1	TRBV10-1	13	.	TGCGCCAGCCCGGGACAGCATCACTATGGCTACACCTTC	CASPGQHHYGYTF
TRBJ1-3	.	TRBV5-4	14	.	TGTGCCAGCAGCTTGGCAGGGCCTGGAAACACCATATATTTT	CASSLAGPGNTIYF
TRBJ1-6	TRBD1	TRBV9	18	once	TGTGCCAGCAGCGTAGGACAGGGGCAAGGAACTTATAATTCACCCCTCCACTTT	CASSVGQGQGTYNSPLHF
TRBJ1-1	.	TRBV30	14	.	TGTGCCTGGAGTGTTGTTAACAGGGATACTGAAGCTTTCTTT	CAWSVVNRDTEAFF
TRBJ2-1	.	TRBV5-1	16	.	TGCGCCAGCAGCCCGGAAGGGGGTAGCTCCTACAATGAGCAGTTCTTC	CASSPEGGSSYNEQFF
TRBJ2-2	TRBD2	TRBV5-5	16	.	TGTGCCAGCAGCTTGGAACTAGCGAGGAACACCGGGGAGCTGTTTTTT	CASSLELARNTGELFF
TRBJ2-3	TRBD2	TRBV7-7	15	.	TGTGCTAGCAGCTCCCAGGGACTAGCGGCAGATACGCAGTATTTT	CASSSQGLAADTQYF
TRBJ2-1	TRBD2	TRBV30	15	.	TGTGCCTGGACCGGGACTAGCGGGAAATTCAATGAGCAGTTCTTC	CAWTGTSGKFNEQFF
TRBJ1-6	.	TRBV9	14	.	TGTGCCAGCAGCGGAGGAGGAGGCAATTCACCCCTCCACTTT	CASSGGGGNSPLHF
TRBJ2-7	.	TRBV7-9	14	.	TGTGCCAGCAGCTTAGGAACAGGCTCCTACGAGCAGTACTTC	CASSLGTGSYEQYF
TRBJ2-1	.	TRBV9	15	.	TGTGCCAGCAGCGTTAGCTCAACAGGGATCGATGAGCAGTTCTTC	CASSVSSTGIDEQFF
TRBJ2-1	TRBD1	TRBV7-6	15	.	TGTGCCAGCAGCTTGGGGACAGGGGCGGGCAATGAGCAGTTCTTC	CASSLGTGAGNEQFF
TRBJ1-1	.	TRBV2	14	.	TGTGCCGGTTCGGGGGGTACAAGGAACACTGAAGCTTTCTTT	CAGSGGTRNTEAFF
TRBJ2-1	TRBD2	TRBV19	16	.	TGTGCCAGTAGTGGCACAGCGGGAGCTAGCTACAATGAGCAGTTCTTC	CASSGTAGASYNEQFF
TRBJ2-3	.	TRBV5-1	16	.	TGCGCCAGCAGCTTGGACGGGGTAAAGAGCACAGATACGCAGTATTTT	CASSLDGVKSTDTQYF
TRBJ1-1	.	TRBV28	13	.	TGTGCCAGCAGTGCAGGGAGGTCCACTGAAGCTTTCTTT	CASSAGRSTEAFF
TRBJ2-6	.	TRBV19	15	.	TGTGCCAGTAGTGTCCGACAGGTTCGGGCCAACGTCCTGACTTTC	CASSVRQVRANVLTF
TRBJ1-1	.	TRBV5-6	16	.	TGTGCCAGCAGCTTGGATGGGAGGGGATGGGATTCTGAAGCTTTCTTT	CASSLDGRGWDSEAFF
TRBJ2-3	TRBD1	TRBV6-6	16	.	TGTGCCAGCAGTAAACCCCGGGACAGGGACACAGATACGCAGTATTTT	CASSKPRDRDTDTQYF
TRBJ2-5	TRBD2	TRBV9	16	.	TGTGCCAGCAGCGTAGGCTTAGCGGGGGGCCAAGAGACCCAGTACTTC	CASSVGLAGGQETQYF
TRBJ2-2	.	TRBV19	16	.	TGTGCCAGTAGTAGCCCTGTAGCGGCCAACACCGGGGAGCTGTTTTTT	CASSSPVAANTGELFF
TRBJ2-3	.	TRBV11-2	14	.	TGTGCCAGCAGCTTAGATGCGAGGGTAGATACGCAGTATTTT	CASSLDARVDTQYF
TRBJ1-1	TRBD1	TRBV19	16	once	TGTGCCAGTACCAGGAGCCAGGGGGCGCCAAGGACTGAAGCTTTCTTT	CASTRSQGAPRTEAFF
TRBJ2-7	TRBD1	TRBV30	11	.	TGTGCCTGGGGACAGGGATACGAGCAGTACTTC	CAWGQGYEQYF
TRBJ1-1	.	TRBV5-4	14	.	TGTGCCAGCAGCCTGCCCAGGGAGAACACTGAAGCTTTCTTT	CASSLPRENTEAFF
TRBJ1-1	.	TRBV14	16	.	TGTGCCAGCAGTCCAAAACTAGGCCCCTTGAGCCCTGAAGCTTTCTTT	CASSPKLGPLSPEAFF
TRBJ2-7	TRBD2	TRBV5-1	15	.	TGCGCCAGCAGCTTGACGGCGGGGGGCTCCTACGAGCAGTACTTC	CASSLTAGGSYEQYF
TRBJ2-3	.	TRBV19	15	.	TGTGCCAGTAGTATACGGACACGCGGGGCGGATACGCAGTATTTT	CASSIRTRGADTQYF
TRBJ1-6	.	TRBV18	14	.	TGTGCCAGCTCTCCAGGCGGGGTGGGTTCACCCCTCCACTTT	CASSPGGVGSPLHF
TRBJ2-4	TRBD2	TRBV30	14	.	TGTGCCTGGAGGTCTGGGGAGGGCCCAGACATTCAGTACTTC	CAWRSGEGPDIQYF
TRBJ1-1	.	TRBV14	18	once	TGTGCCAGCAGCCAAGACTCGTGGGGGACTCCACACAACACTGAAGCTTTCTTT	CASSQDSWGTPHNTEAFF
TRBJ2-1	.	TRBV10-3	13	.	TGTGCCATCAGTGGTCCGGGGGTCGATGAGCAGTTCTTC	CAISGPGVDEQFF
TRBJ2-1	TRBD1	TRBV19	15	.	TGTGCCAGTAGTGGCCGGGACAGGGGCTACAATGAGCAGTTCTTC	CASSGRDRGYNEQFF
TRBJ2-7	TRBD1	TRBV7-6	14	.	TGTGCCAGCCAGGCGGAGACAGGGTTTTACGAGCAGTACTTC	CASQAETGFYEQYF
TRBJ2-5	TRBD1	TRBV5-6	15	.	TGTGCCAGCAGCTTTGGGACAGGGAGAGCAGAGACCCAGTACTTC	CASSFGTGRAETQYF
TRBJ2-5	.	TRBV11-3	17	.	TGTGCCAGCAGCAAGTCGCTTAGCGGAATCGGACAAGAGACCCAGTACTTC	CASSKSLSGIGQETQYF
TRBJ1-4	.	TRBV10-3	15	.	TGTGCCATCAGTGAGTCGAGGGACACCTATGAAAAACTGTTTTTT	CAISESRDTYEKLFF
TRBJ1-6	.	TRBV5-1	14	.	TGCGCCAGCAGTCGGGGAGATAGTAATTCACCCCTCCACTTT	CASSRGDSNSPLHF